This T cell receptor beta chain is from a study of tumor-infiltrating lymphocytes in primary liver carcinoma. Background on the study: Patients of both sexes were 30 to 69 years old. Sample yields, roughly 3.5 to 8 million productive TCRbeta reads, were similar across the tissue types.

The study, taken as a whole, reports: Among top clones, only about 8-25% appeared in all five tumor regions.

Trimming pared 6 bases from V and 7 bases from J, leaving 16 bases between. The CDR3 covers 14 residues. Germline CDR1 MNHNS, CDR2 SASEGT. From 500 ng total RNA, TCR beta cDNA was generated with a primer in the constant region. Three nested multiplex PCR rounds, a slightly modified ARM-PCR method, built the TCR beta libraries. In the first two PCR rounds, TRBV1-TRBV30 forward primers were paired with a C-beta reverse primer, and each round lasted about 9 cycles. TCRdb re-called the multiplex PCR reads with MiXCR, one entry per CDR3 protein. The sample lists about 64,000 distinct CDR3 sequences, roughly 70% occurring once. The study co-extracted DNA and RNA from around 20-30 mg of unsorted bulk tissue. Remarks on this clonotype: The antigen is undetermined.

The chain combines TRBV6-1 with TRBJ1-5; maybe TRBD1 (6 bases). The receptor was isolated from a middle-aged man with primary liver carcinoma and hepatitis B virus infection. The material sequenced was liver tumor tissue from sampling region 4. Subset defined: tumor region T4, right-lateral pole. For the CDR3, the DNA is TGTGCCAGCAGGCAAACAGGGTTTGGGCAGCCCCAGCATTTT. Amino acids: CASRQTGFGQPQHF.